This T cell receptor beta chain was observed in a study of blood T cell repertoires in COVID-19. Germline lookup yields CDR1 SGHTA and CDR2 FQGNSA. The CDR3 is 14 amino acids. Trimming left V 3 bases short and J 4 bases short, with 10 bases between. In the original analysis: Reference gene primer amplification gave nucleated cell count estimates. The repertoire was sequenced with immunoSEQ multiplex PCR; TCRdb's copy has only in-frame clones and lacks some. V and J calls and clone size are as listed in that table; D and trimming were resolved from the DNA. The sample records approximately 290,000 clones, about 89% being singletons.

The sequence came from a man aged 25-45 years with acute or convalescent COVID-19. The specimen sequenced was peripheral blood. The V gene is TRBV7-2, the J gene TRBJ2-1, with a weak D call TRBD2 (6 bases). The CDR3 sequence: CASSFVGGYNEQFF. As DNA, the CDR3 is TGTGCCAGCAGCTTCGTCGGAGGGTACAATGAGCAGTTCTTC.